This T cell receptor (beta chain) was captured by sequencing in a study of T cells expressing NK-cell markers. The overall study: Of eight sequenced donors, seven were HCMV-seropositive and one HCMV-seronegative.

TCRdb reanalyzed the 5' RACE reads and collapses them to one entry per CDR3 protein, without DNA. The data include about 160,000 distinct CDR3 sequences; the top ten clones carry less than 20%. CDR3 length equals 15 residues. Germline CDR1 reads SGHTA; CDR2 reads FQGNSA. Concerning this clonotype itself: Its antigen is unknown.

Study results and caveats: NKG2C+ dominant clonotype frequencies in six donors were roughly 1.0-7.5% of CD8+ T cells.

Sequenced sample: blood T cells: a sorted CD56 or NKG2C T cell subset, CD4+ or CD8+ T cells, or bulk PBMC T cells (not recorded which). The receptor was isolated from a woman between 18 and 70 years old in good health. J is TRBJ2-4 and V is TRBV7-2; TCRdb calls TRBD2, which cannot be checked without DNA. CDR3 sequence: CASSKSLAGGGIQYF.